The text below deals with one T cell receptor beta chain. Which antigen it targets is not known. Base qualities are missing; no much larger clone stands one base away. Single viable CD3+CD4+CD8-CD45RO+ cells were sorted as memory CD4+ T cells on a FACSAria II. CMV serostatus was assessed using a Roche Elecsys assay, by which serum IgG against CMV pp150, pp28, p38 and p52 was detected. After the samples were thawed, total CD4+ T cells were enriched through positive selection using CD4 magnetic microbeads. The samples came from a different study that was designed specifically to examine the CD4+ T cell memory repertoire. Following standard operating procedures, peripheral blood mononuclear cells were isolated and cryopreserved, while serum was kept at -80 degrees C. The staining used CD3-PerCP (BW264/56), CD4-APC (RPA-T4), CD45RO-PE (UCHT1) and CD8-Pacific Orange (3B5) antibodies, and Sytox blue was used to exclude non-viable cells.

The trim is 8 bases for V and 3 bases for J, with a gap of 19 bases between the germline ends. In the germline V gene, CDR1 corresponds to MNHNS and CDR2 to SASEGT. There are 15 amino acids in the CDR3, from cysteine to phenylalanine inclusive. CDR3 DNA only is kept here, 45 bases in frame from base 1. The record originates from a study of memory CD4+ T cells and cytomegalovirus serostatus (dated by TCRdb to the late 2010s). About the study as a whole: The roughly 35 healthy Belgian adults in the cohort included 9 who were CMV seropositive and approximately 25 who were CMV seronegative. CD4+ memory TCRbeta repertoires of a Belgian cohort with known cytomegalovirus serostatus were sequenced in order to replicate a published TCR-based CMV serostatus classifier.

Genomic DNA was extracted from sorted cells with the Quick-DNA Microprep Kit. Amplification of TCRbeta DNA was done with the immunoSEQ hsTCRbeta kit, following the protocol from the manufacturer. TCRbeta libraries were sequenced on an Illumina MiSeq instrument. The original pipeline was this. Removing out-of-frame sequences left approximately 2,400,000 distinct TCRbeta sequences, an average of around 67,000 per individual. Each individual was scored by the count of about 150 previously reported CMV-associated TCRbeta sequences and the total productive distinct TCRbeta count. A beta-binomial model was reimplemented in Python, and scikit-learn random forests with default parameters were trained on US cohort data. Classifier performance on the Belgian cohort was summarized as median AUC with percentile confidence intervals over 10,000 bootstrap iterations. The clones in this table, taken by TCRdb from immuneACCESS, are in-frame only. Not every clone is retained; where verified, under half of the shortfall comes from an unresolved V gene, and the cause of the rest is unknown. D and trimming were read from the DNA, whereas the V and J calls and clone size are those reported in that table. A total of 40,000 to 45,000 clones appear in this sample, 76% of them only once. The ten largest clonotypes hold around 1.9% of the sample.

What the research found in general, with its limitations: Among the 150 to 200 previously reported CMV-associated TCRbeta sequences, about 71 showed up in the CD4+ memory repertoires, with each one found in between one and five individuals. CMV serostatus prediction reached a median bootstrapped AUC of 0.95 with the original framework and roughly 0.9 with a US-trained random forest. On the Belgian cohort, the classifier built on the original framework reached a median bootstrapped AUC of around 0.96, with a 95% CI of 0.76-1.00. Only CD4+CD45RO+ memory cells were sequenced, in contrast to the original study, in which naive and memory CD4+ and CD8+ populations were covered. The results were interpreted as suggesting that the CMV-associated TCR signature is mostly present in the CD4+ memory repertoire.

Material: memory CD4+ T cells from blood. The sequence was collected from an adult in good health and CMV-seronegative. This chain is built from TRBV6-1 and TRBJ1-2; no D segment can be confidently identified. The bases are TGTGCCAGCCTATTCAATCCCCTCTATGACTATGGCTACACCTTC. Its translation reads: CASLFNPLYDYGYTF.